This note documents a single T cell receptor beta chain sequence. These data belong to a study of blood T cell repertoires in COVID-19. At the level of the study: From T cells, B-cell-depleted T cells, or PBMCs came the material, which was cDNA or gDNA.

Data came from immunoSEQ multiplex PCR; TCRdb stores just in-frame clones and leaves some out. The table lists a few hundred thousand clones, 70% to 90% of them singletons. In terms of age and location, participants ranged from roughly 18 to 90 years and lived in about two dozen US areas. Resolution of symptoms, clearance, or two negative PCRs was present in recovered Cohort 3 donors. Per germline, CDR1 ENHRY and CDR2 SYGVKD. The CDR3 totals 13 residues. V lost 6 bases and J lost 1, with 9 bases in between. The chain has TRBV10-3 and TRBJ1-1; D is ambiguous. The sample taken for sequencing was PBMCs or T cells enriched from blood (not recorded which). The sequence derives from a man aged 30-40 years who had recovered from COVID-19. CDR3: CAIRSDSNTEAFF. Here the CDR3 DNA reads TGTGCCATCAGAAGTGACTCGAACACTGAAGCTTTCTTT.